These 14 T cell receptor beta chains were sequenced from one sample in a study of T-cell memory formation after mild COVID-19. TCRdb recomputed calls from the 5' RACE reads with MiXCR, one row per CDR3 protein. The sample lists around 29,000 distinct CDR3 sequences; roughly 15% were seen once. Sequenced sample: PBMCs or a T cell subset sorted from them (not recorded which). These receptors all stem from an adult who had mild COVID-19 (a few samples of this study predate the infection). Cell type and time point are not known.

The chain couples TRBV6-6 to TRBJ2-2; D unresolved. This CDR3 is 16 amino acids long. Germline-derived CDR1 and CDR2 are MNHNY and SVGAGI (reference sequence). Trimming stripped 0 bases from V and 2 bases from J, with 10 bases between. CDR3 DNA: TGTGCCAGCAGTTACTCGAGGCCAGACAACACCGGGGAGCTGTTTTTT. This sequence encodes CASSYSRPDNTGELFF.

This clonotype appeared many times. J is TRBJ1-6 and V is TRBV18; D is undetermined. V was clipped by 3 bases and J by 9 bases, with 15 bases between them. The germline CDR1 and CDR2 sequences are KGHSH and LQKENI. CDR3 length: 15 residues. CDR3 nucleotide sequence: TGTGCCAGCTCACCCCTCGCGGGTAAGGGTTCACCCCTCCACTTT. It specifies CASSPLAGKGSPLHF.

This clonotype was seen at least ten times. This chain uses TRBV5-1 with TRBJ2-1; D is undetermined. The CDR3 has 14 residues. Germline CDR1 is SGHRS and CDR2 is YFSETQ. Trimming left V 3 bases short and J 9 bases short, with 16 bases between. For the CDR3, the DNA is TGCGCCAGCAGCTCTGCAGACATGTCGAGTGAGCAGTTCTTC. It yields the protein CASSSADMSSEQFF.

Many counts were recorded for this clonotype. The chain has TRBV5-4 and TRBJ2-2, with a weak D call TRBD1 (6 bases). The length of the CDR3 is 16 residues. The germline V gene encodes CDR1 SGHNT and CDR2 YYREEE (reference sequence). Trimming took off 2 bases at V and 0 bases at J, with 11 bases between the two ends. Written as DNA, the CDR3 is TGTGCCAGCAGCTTCGGACAGACGACGAACACCGGGGAGCTGTTTTTT. Translation: CASSFGQTTNTGELFF.

This clonotype has ten or more counts. The rearrangement uses TRBV5-4 and TRBJ2-1, with a weak D call TRBD2 (6 bases). V lost 4 bases to trimming and J lost 8 bases, with 10 bases between them. The length of the CDR3 is 12 residues. Germline values: CDR1 SGHNT, CDR2 YYREEE (reference sequence). CDR3 sequence reads: CASSPGRYEQFF. The DNA of the CDR3 is TGTGCCAGCAGCCCCGGGAGATATGAGCAGTTCTTC.

The rearrangement joins TRBV7-6 to TRBJ2-2; D call uncertain. The CDR3 is made up of 12 amino acids. Germline loops: CDR1 SGHVS, CDR2 FNYEAQ. The V end lost 3 bases, the J end lost 6 bases, and 5 bases lay between the germline ends. The CDR3 DNA is TGTGCCAGCAGCTTTGTCGCCGGGGAGCTGTTTTTT. It is translated as CASSFVAGELFF.

Of note for this clonotype: It may be a read error: a sequence one base away is much more abundant. The chain combines TRBV29-1 with TRBJ1-2; no definite D call. The CDR3 is made up of 12 amino acids. Germline CDR1 reads SQVTM; CDR2 reads ANQGSEA. V shed 7 bases and J shed 4 bases, with 13 bases lying between them. CDR3 DNA sequence: TGCAGCGCGCAGACCCTAGGCTATGGCTACACCTTC. It codes for CSAQTLGYGYTF.

This clonotype has at least ten counts. The chain joins TRBV7-9 to TRBJ1-6; TRBD1 matches at 9 bases. CDR3 length: 12 amino acids. The germline V gene has CDR1 SEHNR and CDR2 FQNEAQ (reference sequence). V was pared by 11 bases and J by 7 bases, with 3 bases of the junction left unmatched. The CDR3 here is CASGQGNSPLHF. The CDR3 DNA reads as TGTGCCTCCGGACAGGGGAATTCACCCCTCCACTTT.

DNA of the CDR3: TGTGCCTGGAGCCCCCTAAGACCTTCTGAAGCTTTCTTT. Translated, it gives CAWSPLRPSEAFF. The chain couples TRBV30 to TRBJ1-1; D ambiguous. V lost 3 bases and J 6 bases, leaving 14 bases between the germline ends. The germline V gene has CDR1 GTSNPN and CDR2 SVGIG (reference sequence). The CDR3 totals 13 residues.

This clonotype was found many times. The chain combines TRBV12-3 or TRBV12-4 with TRBJ2-7, with D hard to call. V shed 5 bases and J shed 2 bases, with 10 bases lying between them. CDR3 size: 13 residues. In nucleotides, the CDR3 is TGTGCCAGCAGTCAAAGGACCCCCTACGAGCAGTACTTC. Residues: CASSQRTPYEQYF.

The rearrangement uses TRBV5-1 and TRBJ2-3, with a possible D match to TRBD2 (6 bases). This CDR3 spans 15 amino acids. Germline values: CDR1 SGHRS, CDR2 YFSETQ. Trimming took off 3 bases at V and 10 bases at J, with 21 bases between the two ends. CDR3 nucleotides: TGCGCCAGCAGCTACACACCGGGACTCCTCCAGGCGCAGTATTTT. Residues: CASSYTPGLLQAQYF. Based on the CDR3 plus reference TRBV5-1 and TRBJ2-3, the full variable domain is KAGVTQTPRYLIKTRGQQVTLSCSPISGHRSVSWYQQTPGQGLQFLFEYFSETQRNKGNFPGRFSGRQFSNSRSEMNVSTLELGDSALYLCASSYTPGLLQAQYFGPGTRLTVL.

This clonotype was seen many times. The V gene is TRBV5-6, the J gene TRBJ2-2; D is unclear. Germline CDR1 is SGHDT and CDR2 is YYEEEE. The CDR3 spans 13 residues. V was pared by 3 bases and J by 4 bases, with 7 bases between. In DNA, the CDR3 is TGTGCCAGCAGCTGGGCCGGCACCGGGGAGCTGTTTTTT. Protein sequence: CASSWAGTGELFF.

This clonotype was found many times. This chain connects TRBV4-2 to TRBJ2-2; 7 bases are a match to TRBD2. J gave up 2 bases and V 3 bases, and 3 bases lay outside the gene matches. The length of the CDR3 is 15 residues. Germline-derived CDR1 and CDR2 are LGHNA and YNFKEQ. The CDR3 loop reads CASSQGDYNTGELFF. For the CDR3, the DNA is TGTGCCAGCAGCCAGGGGGACTACAACACCGGGGAGCTGTTTTTT.

This clonotype was counted once. This sequence joins TRBV3-1 and TRBJ2-3; D may be TRBD2 (6 bases). This CDR3 comprises 14 residues. Germline V lookup: CDR1 LGHDT, CDR2 YNNKEL (reference sequence). The ends were cut back, 2 bases at V and 4 bases at J, with 10 bases in the middle. The CDR3 nucleotides read TGTGCCAGCAGCCAACGGGACTTCTCAGATACGCAGTATTTT. This translates into CASSQRDFSDTQYF.